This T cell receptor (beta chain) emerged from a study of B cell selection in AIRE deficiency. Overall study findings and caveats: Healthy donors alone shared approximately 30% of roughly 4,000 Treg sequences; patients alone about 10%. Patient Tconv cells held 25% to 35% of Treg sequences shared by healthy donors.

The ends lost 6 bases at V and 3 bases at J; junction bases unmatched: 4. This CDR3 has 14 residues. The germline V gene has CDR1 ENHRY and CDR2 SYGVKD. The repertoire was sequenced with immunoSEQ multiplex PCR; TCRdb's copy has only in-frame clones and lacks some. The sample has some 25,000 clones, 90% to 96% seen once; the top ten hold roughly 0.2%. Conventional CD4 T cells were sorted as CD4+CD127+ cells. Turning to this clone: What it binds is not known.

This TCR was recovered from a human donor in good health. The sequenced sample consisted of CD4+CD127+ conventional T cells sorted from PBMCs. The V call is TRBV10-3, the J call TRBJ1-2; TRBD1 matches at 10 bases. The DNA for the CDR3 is TGTGCCATCAGGGAGGGACAGGGGTACTATGGCTACACCTTC. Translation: CAIREGQGYYGYTF.